This T cell receptor (beta chain) originates from a study of T cell responses to AZD1222 COVID-19 vaccine. Some clones are missing from TCRdb's copy, which holds only in-frame ones; the method was immunoSEQ multiplex PCR. The profile shows about 170,000 clones, approximately 95% of them singletons. Germline V CDR1 and CDR2: SEHNR, FQNEAQ (reference sequence). The V gene lost 1 base and the J gene lost 1 base, with 13 bases spanning the gap. The CDR3 loop spans 16 amino acids. The origin of this receptor is an adult in good health. V usage is TRBV7-9 and J usage is TRBJ1-2; D is ambiguous. The starting material was peripheral blood, obtained on day 0 of AZD1222 vaccination. The CDR3: CASSLERSLLNYGYTF. The CDR3 DNA reads as TGTGCCAGCAGCTTAGAACGGTCCCTACTTAACTATGGCTACACCTTC.